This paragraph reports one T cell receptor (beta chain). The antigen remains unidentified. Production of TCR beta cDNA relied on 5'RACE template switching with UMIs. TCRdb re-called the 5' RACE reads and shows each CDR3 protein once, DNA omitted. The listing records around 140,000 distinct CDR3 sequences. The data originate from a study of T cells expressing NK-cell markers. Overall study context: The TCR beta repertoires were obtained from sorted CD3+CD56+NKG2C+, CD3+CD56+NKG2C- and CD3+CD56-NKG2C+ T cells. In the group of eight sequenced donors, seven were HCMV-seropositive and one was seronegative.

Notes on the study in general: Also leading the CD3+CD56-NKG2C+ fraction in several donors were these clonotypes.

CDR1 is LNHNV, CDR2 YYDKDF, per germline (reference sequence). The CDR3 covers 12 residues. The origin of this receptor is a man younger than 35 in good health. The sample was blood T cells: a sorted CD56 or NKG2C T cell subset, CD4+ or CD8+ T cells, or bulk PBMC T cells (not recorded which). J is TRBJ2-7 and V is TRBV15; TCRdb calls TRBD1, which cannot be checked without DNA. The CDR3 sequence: CATQGTTYEQYF.